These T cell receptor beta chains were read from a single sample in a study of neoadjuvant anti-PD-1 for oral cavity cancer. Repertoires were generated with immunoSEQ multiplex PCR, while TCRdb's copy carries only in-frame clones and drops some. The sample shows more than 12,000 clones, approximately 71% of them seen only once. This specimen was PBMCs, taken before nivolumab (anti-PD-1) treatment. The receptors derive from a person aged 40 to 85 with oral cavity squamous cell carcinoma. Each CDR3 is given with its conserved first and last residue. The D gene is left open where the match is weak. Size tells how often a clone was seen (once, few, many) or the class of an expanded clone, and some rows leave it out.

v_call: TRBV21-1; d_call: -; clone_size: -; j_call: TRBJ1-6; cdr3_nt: TGTGCCAGCAGCTCCCCCTCCGGGAATCGGTCACCCCTCCACTTT; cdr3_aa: CASSSPSGNRSPLHF
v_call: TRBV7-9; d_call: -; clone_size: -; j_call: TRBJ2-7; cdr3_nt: TGTGCCAGCAGCCTAGCGCTTCGGGAGCCCTCCTACGAGCAGTACTTC; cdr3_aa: CASSLALREPSYEQYF
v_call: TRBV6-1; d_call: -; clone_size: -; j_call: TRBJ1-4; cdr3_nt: TGTGCCAGCATCCTCGGCGGGTCTAATGAAAAACTGTTTTTT; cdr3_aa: CASILGGSNEKLFF
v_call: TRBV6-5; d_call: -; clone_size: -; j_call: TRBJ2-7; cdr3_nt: TGTGCCAGCAGTTCACCGGGACTGAGGGAGCAGTACTTC; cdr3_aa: CASSSPGLREQYF
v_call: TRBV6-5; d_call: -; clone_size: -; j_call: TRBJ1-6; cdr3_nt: TGTGCCAGCAGCTTTCACGGGCCCAATTCACCCCTCCACTTT; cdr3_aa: CASSFHGPNSPLHF
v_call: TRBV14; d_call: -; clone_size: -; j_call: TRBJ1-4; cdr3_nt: TGTGCCAGCAGCCATTCCGGAGCCGGCCTCCTCGGAAAACTGTTTTTT; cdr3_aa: CASSHSGAGLLGKLFF
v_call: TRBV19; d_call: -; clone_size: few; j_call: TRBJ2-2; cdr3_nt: TGTGCCAGTAGTTGGGGACATTACACCGGGGAGCTGTTTTTT; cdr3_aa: CASSWGHYTGELFF
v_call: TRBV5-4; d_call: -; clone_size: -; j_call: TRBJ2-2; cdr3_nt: TGTGCCAGCAGCTTGGGGGTAACCCTAAACACCGGGGAGCTGTTTTTT; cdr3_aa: CASSLGVTLNTGELFF
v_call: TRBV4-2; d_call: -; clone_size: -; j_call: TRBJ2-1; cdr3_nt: TGTGCCAGCAGCCAATTAGGGGTGGACAATGAGCAGTTCTTC; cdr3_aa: CASSQLGVDNEQFF
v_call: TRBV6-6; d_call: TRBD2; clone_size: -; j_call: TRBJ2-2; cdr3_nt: TGTGCCAGCAGTTACTCGCGGGGGGCCGGGGAGCTGTTTTTT; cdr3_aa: CASSYSRGAGELFF
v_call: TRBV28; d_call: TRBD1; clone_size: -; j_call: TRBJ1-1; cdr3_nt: TGTGCCAGCAGTCTGAACAGGGGGGAAGCTTTCTTT; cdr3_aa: CASSLNRGEAFF
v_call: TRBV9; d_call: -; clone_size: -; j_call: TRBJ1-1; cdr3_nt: TGTGCCAGCAGCGTAGCGACTCATGGTGACACTGAAGCTTTCTTT; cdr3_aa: CASSVATHGDTEAFF
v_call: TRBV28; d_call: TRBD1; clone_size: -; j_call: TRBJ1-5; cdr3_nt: TGTGCCAGCAGTTTCCCGGGACAGGGGAGGAGCAATCAGCCCCAGCATTTT; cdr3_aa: CASSFPGQGRSNQPQHF
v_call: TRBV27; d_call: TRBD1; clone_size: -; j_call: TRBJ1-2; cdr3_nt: TGTGCCAGCAGTATCGACAGGGCAGGAATCTATGGCTACACCTTC; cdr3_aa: CASSIDRAGIYGYTF
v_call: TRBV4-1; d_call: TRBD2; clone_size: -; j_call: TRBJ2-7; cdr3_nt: TGCGCCAGCAGCCAAACCCTTTTAGCGGGAGGCTACGAGCAGTACTTC; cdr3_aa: CASSQTLLAGGYEQYF
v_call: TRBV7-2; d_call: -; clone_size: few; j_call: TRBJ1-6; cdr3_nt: TGTGCCAGCAACCCACGCCCCTTTGTGAATTCACCCCTCCACTTT; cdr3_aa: CASNPRPFVNSPLHF
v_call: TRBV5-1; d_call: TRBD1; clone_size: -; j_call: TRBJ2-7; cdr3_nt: TGCGCCAGCAGCTTGGCCTCGACAGGGCGCGAGCAGTACTTC; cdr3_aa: CASSLASTGREQYF
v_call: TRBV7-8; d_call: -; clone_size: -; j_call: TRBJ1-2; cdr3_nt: TGTGCCAGCAGCTTAACTCGGGGGGATAGCTATGGCTACACCTTC; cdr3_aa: CASSLTRGDSYGYTF
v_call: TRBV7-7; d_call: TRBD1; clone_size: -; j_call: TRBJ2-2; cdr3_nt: TGTGCCAGCAGCGCCAACCTGGGACAGGGCAAGACCGGGGAGCTGTTTTTT; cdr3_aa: CASSANLGQGKTGELFF
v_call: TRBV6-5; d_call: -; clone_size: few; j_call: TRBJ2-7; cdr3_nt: TGTGCCAGCAGTTACTCCCAGTACTACGAGCAGTACTTC; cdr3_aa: CASSYSQYYEQYF
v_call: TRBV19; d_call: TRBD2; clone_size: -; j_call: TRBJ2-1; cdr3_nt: TGTGCCAGTAGTATTCGGGGACTATACAATGAGCAGTTCTTC; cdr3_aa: CASSIRGLYNEQFF
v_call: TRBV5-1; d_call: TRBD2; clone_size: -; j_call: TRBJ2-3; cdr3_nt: TGCGCCAGCAGTGGACTAGCGGGGAGGGATACGCAGTATTTT; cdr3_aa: CASSGLAGRDTQYF
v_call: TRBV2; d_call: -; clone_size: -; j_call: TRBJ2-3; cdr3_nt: TGTGCCAGCAGCAGGACAGAGAGTATTGATACGCAGTATTTT; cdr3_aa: CASSRTESIDTQYF
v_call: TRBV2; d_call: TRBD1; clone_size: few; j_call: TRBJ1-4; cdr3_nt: TGTGCCAGCAAGACCGGGACAGGGGATGAAAAACTGTTTTTT; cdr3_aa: CASKTGTGDEKLFF
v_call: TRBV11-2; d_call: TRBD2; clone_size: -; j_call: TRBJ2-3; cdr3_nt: TGTGCCAGCAGCCCGGGAGGCGCTAGCGGGTCTACAGATACGCAGTATTTT; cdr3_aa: CASSPGGASGSTDTQYF
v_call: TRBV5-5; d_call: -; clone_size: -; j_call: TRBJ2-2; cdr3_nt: TGTGCCAGCAGCTTCGGACAGAACACCGGGGAGCTGTTTTTT; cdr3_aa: CASSFGQNTGELFF
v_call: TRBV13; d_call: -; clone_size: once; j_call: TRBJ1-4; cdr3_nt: TGTGCCAGCAGCTCGCGGGGGCCAACTAATGAAAAACTGTTTTTT; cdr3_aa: CASSSRGPTNEKLFF
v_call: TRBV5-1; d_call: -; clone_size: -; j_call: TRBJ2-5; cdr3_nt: TGCGCCAGCGAGGACCCGATCGGGACCCAGTACTTC; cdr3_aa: CASEDPIGTQYF
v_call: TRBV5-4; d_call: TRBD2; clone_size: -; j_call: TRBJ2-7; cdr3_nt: TGTGCCAGCAGCTTGGGGCCTAGCGGGAGGGCCGCTTACGAGCAGTACTTC; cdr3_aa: CASSLGPSGRAAYEQYF
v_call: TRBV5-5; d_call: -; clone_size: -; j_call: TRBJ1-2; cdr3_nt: TGTGCCAGCAGCTTATCAGGGTTGCGCTATGGCTACACCTTC; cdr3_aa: CASSLSGLRYGYTF
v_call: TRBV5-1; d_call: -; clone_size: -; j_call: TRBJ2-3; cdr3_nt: TGCGCCAGCAGCTTTATACCCTCCGCCACAGATACGCAGTATTTT; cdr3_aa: CASSFIPSATDTQYF
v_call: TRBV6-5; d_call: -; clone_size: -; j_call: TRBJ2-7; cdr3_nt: TGTGCCAGCAGTTACCAGGGACAATTCTACGAGCAGTACTTC; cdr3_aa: CASSYQGQFYEQYF
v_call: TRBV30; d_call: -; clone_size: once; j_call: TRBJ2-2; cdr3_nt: TGTGCCTGGAGTAGTGTCACCGGGGAGCTGTTTTTT; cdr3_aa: CAWSSVTGELFF
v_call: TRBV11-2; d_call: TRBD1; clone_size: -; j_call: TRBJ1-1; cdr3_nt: TGTGCCAGCAGGCCCGGGACAGTGAACACTGAAGCTTTCTTT; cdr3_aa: CASRPGTVNTEAFF
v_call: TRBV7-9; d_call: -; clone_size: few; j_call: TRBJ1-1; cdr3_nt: TGTGCCAGCAGCTTAGCCCCACAGAACACTGAAGCTTTCTTT; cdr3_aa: CASSLAPQNTEAFF
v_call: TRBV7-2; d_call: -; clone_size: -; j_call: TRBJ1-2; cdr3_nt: TGTGCCAGCAGCCTCGGAGGTAACTATGGCTACACCTTC; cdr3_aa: CASSLGGNYGYTF
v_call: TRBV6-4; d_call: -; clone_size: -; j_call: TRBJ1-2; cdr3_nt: TGTGCCAGCAGTGTCAACATGGGTGGCTATGGCTACACCTTC; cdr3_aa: CASSVNMGGYGYTF
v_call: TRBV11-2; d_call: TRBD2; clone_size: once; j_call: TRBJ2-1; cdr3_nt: TGTGCCAGCAGCTTGGGGTTGTCTAGCGGGAGGGTGGGCAATGAGCAGTTCTTC; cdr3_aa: CASSLGLSSGRVGNEQFF